This TCR beta chain was retrieved from a study of blood T cell repertoires in COVID-19. Whole-study context: Specimens from acute and convalescent COVID-19 originated in the United States, Italy and Spain. T cells, B-cell-depleted T cells, or PBMCs supplied cDNA or gDNA.

Per the study methods: Amplifying reference gene primers gave estimates of nucleated cell counts. TCRdb's table, derived via immunoSEQ multiplex PCR, lists solely in-frame clones and lacks some. V and J calls and clone size follow that table, whereas D and trimming were derived from the DNA. The profile covers roughly 130,000 clones, with 65% to 80% appearing a single time and about 3.6% taken by the ten largest. A note on this clone: Distinct nucleotide sequences in the sample also encode this CDR3.

The receptor was derived from a man in his 60s with acute or convalescent COVID-19. The specimen sequenced was peripheral blood.

CDR3 protein: CASRGQANTGELFF. CDR3 bases: TGTGCCAGCAGGGGACAGGCCAACACCGGGGAGCTGTTTTTT. The chain uses TRBV28 and TRBJ2-2, with TRBD1 matching over 8 bases. Germline CDR1 reads MDHEN; CDR2 reads SYDVKM. The CDR3 has 14 residues. V shed 6 bases, J shed 2 bases, and the junction held 2 bases outside the gene matches.